This passage covers 29 T cell receptor beta chains from one sample sequenced in a study of T cells in Graves' hyperthyroidism and ophthalmopathy (dated by TCRdb to about 2019). The receptor library was made with multiplex PCR. TCRdb shows the sequencer as Illumina HiSeq 2000. Amplification of TCR beta CDR3 regions was carried out from RNA transcripts. For the first round of RT-PCR on the TCR CDR3, the HTBI primer set was used together with the Qiagen OneStep RT-PCR kit. TCRdb's own reprocessing of the public reads used fastp at Q25 and MiXCR and kept productive beta chains. Rows with one shared CDR3 protein collapse into an entry with the most common genes and DNA. Present in this sample are around 700,000 distinct CDR3 sequences, about 19% of which were seen just once. Approximately 15% of the sample is taken by the ten largest. The sequencing sample was made of blood. These receptors were collected from a woman in her forties or fifties with Graves' hyperthyroidism that later progressed to Graves' ophthalmopathy.

V is TRBV11-3 and J is TRBJ2-6; the D gene could be TRBD1 or TRBD2 (5 bases each). The V end lost 5 bases, the J end lost 0 bases, and 11 bases lay between the germline ends. CDR1 SGHNT and CDR2 YENEEA come from the germline V gene. CDR3 length: 16 amino acids. CDR3 DNA: TGTGCCAGCAGCGGGACGGCGATCTCTGGGGCCAACGTCCTGACTTTC. Its translation is CASSGTAISGANVLTF.

This clonotype has at least ten counts. The chain has TRBV11-2 and TRBJ2-5; D tentatively fits TRBD1 or TRBD2 (5 bases each). In germline, CDR1 is SGHAT, CDR2 FQNNGV. The CDR3 is 14 residues long. Trimming stripped 4 bases from V and 7 bases from J, with 16 bases between. The CDR3 DNA reads TGTGCCAGCAGCTCTCCACGGGGCCGGGGGACCCAGTACTTC. Protein product: CASSSPRGRGTQYF.

This clonotype was recorded many times. V is TRBV11-2 and J is TRBJ2-5; D gene unclear. Looked up from germline, CDR1 is SGHAT and CDR2 is FQNNGV. This CDR3 has 16 amino acids. V was clipped by 5 bases and J by 4 bases, with 20 bases between them. The CDR3 loop is CASSPPAERGVETQYF. CDR3 in DNA: TGTGCCAGCAGCCCTCCTGCTGAGCGCGGAGTAGAGACCCAGTACTTC.

The chain employs TRBV9 and TRBJ1-1; 7 bases match TRBD1. V shed 4 bases, J shed 5 bases, and the junction held 11 bases outside the gene matches. This CDR3 has 15 amino acids. Germline V lookup: CDR1 SGDLS, CDR2 YYNGEE. CDR3 residues: CASSSIDRVGTEAFF. The CDR3, as DNA: TGTGCCAGCAGCTCAATAGACAGGGTGGGGACTGAAGCTTTCTTT.

This clonotype has ten or more counts. This chain uses TRBV10-2 with TRBJ1-1; D not resolved. Trimming cost V 2 bases and J 0 bases, with 7 bases left between them. The germline V gene encodes CDR1 WSHSY and CDR2 SAAADI. The CDR3 is 14 amino acids. The CDR3 reads CASSERQLNTEAFF. The CDR3 bases are TGCGCCAGCAGTGAGCGGCAGCTGAACACTGAAGCTTTCTTT.

This sequence joins TRBV20-1 and TRBJ2-3; 8 nucleotides line up with TRBD2. The CDR3 extends over 11 amino acids. Germline CDR1 reads DFQATT; CDR2 reads SNEGSKA (reference sequence). Trimming removed 6 bases from V and 8 bases from J; junction bases left unmatched: 4. CDR3: CSAGLVGTQYF. The CDR3 DNA sequence: TGCAGTGCGGGACTAGTAGGTACGCAGTATTTT.

This clonotype has a handful of counts. J is TRBJ2-1 and V is TRBV5-1, with 13 bases that match TRBD2. The germline CDR1 and CDR2 sequences are SGHRS and YFSETQ. Losses at the gene ends were 3 bases for V and 5 bases for J; bases not matched to a gene: 5. This CDR3 is built from 16 residues. The chain's CDR3 is CASSWGTSGEDNEQFF. The DNA for the CDR3 is TGCGCCAGCAGCTGGGGGACTAGCGGGGAAGACAATGAGCAGTTCTTC.

The sample holds many counts of this clonotype. The CDR3 reads CASSRTSGGNNEQFF. As DNA, the CDR3 is TGTGCCAGCAGCCGGACTAGCGGGGGGAACAATGAGCAGTTCTTC. The chain joins TRBV7-3 to TRBJ2-1; 14 bases agree with TRBD2. Per the germline V gene, CDR1 is SGHTA and CDR2 is FQGTGA. The CDR3 length is 15 residues. Germline trimming cut 5 bases from V and 5 bases from J; bases unmatched to any gene: 2. Drawing the rest from reference TRBV7-3 and TRBJ2-1, the complete variable domain is GAGVSQTPSNKVTEKGKYVELRCDPISGHTALYWYRQSLGQGPEFLIYFQGTGAADDSGLPNDRFFAVRPEGSVSTLKIQRTERGDSAVYLCASSRTSGGNNEQFFGPGTRLTVL.

The chain recombines TRBV5-5 with TRBJ2-5; D remains unclear. This CDR3 is 12 amino acids long. V shed 2 bases and J shed 3 bases, with 5 bases lying between them. The germline V gene encodes CDR1 SGHKS and CDR2 YYEKEE (reference sequence). The CDR3 DNA is TGTGCCAGCAGCTTATTGAAAGAGACCCAGTACTTC. Protein sequence: CASSLLKETQYF.

The table lists this clonotype with many counts. Here the CDR3 reads CASSSPGQGDYEQYF. In nucleotides, the CDR3 is TGTGCCAGCAGTTCCCCGGGACAGGGGGATTACGAGCAGTACTTC. The chain carries TRBV12-3 or TRBV12-4 and TRBJ2-7; TRBD1 aligns across 11 bases. This CDR3 region has 15 residues. V shed 4 bases, J shed 4 bases, and the junction held 6 bases outside the gene matches.

This clonotype has just a few counts. The chain joins TRBV24-1 to TRBJ1-5, with D possibly matching TRBD1 (5 bases). There are 15 residues in the CDR3. CDR1 KGHDR and CDR2 SFDVKD come from the germline V gene. The germline V and J ends were trimmed by 3 bases and 6 bases, with 14 bases remaining between them. This chain's CDR3 is CATSDRGGRAQPQHF. The CDR3 DNA is TGTGCCACCAGTGATCGGGGGGGAAGGGCTCAGCCCCAGCATTTT.

In this sample, this clonotype turned up many times. This sequence joins TRBV7-2 and TRBJ1-2; no firm D call. The CDR3 length is 12 residues. Germline V gives CDR1 SGHTA, CDR2 FQGNSA. The ends were cut back, 0 bases at V and 3 bases at J, with 2 bases in the middle. The CDR3 DNA sequence: TGTGCCAGCAGCTTAGCAGACTATGGCTACACCTTC. It is translated as CASSLADYGYTF.

This clonotype was detected many times. The chain combines TRBV2 with TRBJ1-5; maybe TRBD1 (6 bases). There are 14 residues in the CDR3. V was shortened by 8 bases and J by 2 bases, with 13 bases between the two germline ends. The V gene's germline CDR1 is SNHLY and CDR2 FYNNEI. The CDR3 coding sequence is TGTGCCAGCCTAGGGGGATACGGCAATCAGCCCCAGCATTTT. Protein product: CASLGGYGNQPQHF.

The rearrangement uses TRBV30 and TRBJ1-6; the match to TRBD1 covers 7 bases. J was trimmed by 7 bases and V by 3 bases; bases with no gene match: 3. The germline V gene has CDR1 GTSNPN and CDR2 SVGIG (reference sequence). This CDR3 region has 13 residues. The CDR3 coding sequence is TGTGCCTGGAGCGGGACAGAGAATTCACCCCTCCACTTT. This translates into CAWSGTENSPLHF.

The chain's CDR3 is CAISRRGDSYNEQFF. DNA of the CDR3: TGTGCCATCAGCCGGCGGGGGGATTCCTACAATGAGCAGTTCTTC. This chain connects TRBV10-3 to TRBJ2-1; the match to TRBD2 covers 8 bases. The CDR3 covers 15 residues. CDR1 is ENHRY and CDR2 is SYGVKD in the germline V gene. V lost 6 bases and J lost 1; bases outside the gene matches: 5.

V gene TRBV14 combines with J gene TRBJ2-3; a weak D match, TRBD2 (6 bases). Germline CDR1 SGHDN, CDR2 FVKESK. V was pared by 4 bases and J by 2 bases, with 16 bases between. The CDR3 is 16 amino acids. Here the CDR3 DNA reads TGTGCCAGCAGCCCCCGCCGGGAGTTACTCACAGATACGCAGTATTTT. Its translation is CASSPRRELLTDTQYF.

This clonotype was detected ten times or more. The chain joins TRBV3-1 to TRBJ2-5, with D possibly being TRBD2 (6 bases). There are 12 residues in the CDR3. The V and J ends lost 3 bases and 5 bases respectively, with 7 bases between them. CDR1 is LGHDT, CDR2 YNNKEL, per germline (reference sequence). The chain's CDR3 is CASSHRGETQYF. Written as DNA, the CDR3 is TGTGCCAGCAGCCACCGGGGGGAGACCCAGTACTTC.

The chain joins TRBV20-1 to TRBJ2-1, with a tentative D call TRBD2 (6 bases). This CDR3 comprises 13 residues. V lost 6 bases, J lost 7 bases, and 16 bases lay in between. In germline, CDR1 is DFQATT, CDR2 SNEGSKA (reference sequence). DNA for the CDR3: TGCAGTGCCTCAATTAGGGCGGGGAATGAGCAGTTCTTC. Encoded protein: CSASIRAGNEQFF.

The rearrangement joins TRBV6-1 to TRBJ1-5; the D gene is possibly TRBD1 (5 bases). From germline, CDR1 is MNHNS and CDR2 SASEGT. Trimming took off 6 bases at V and 2 bases at J, with 23 bases between the two ends. The CDR3 is 18 residues long. The CDR3: CASRARTGTRGGNQPQHF. CDR3 in DNA: TGTGCCAGCAGGGCTCGCACGGGCACCCGGGGGGGCAATCAGCCCCAGCATTTT.

The V call is TRBV18, the J call TRBJ2-6, with 9 bases identical to TRBD1. The CDR3 has 18 amino acids. CDR1 is KGHSH and CDR2 is LQKENI in the germline V gene. V shed 5 bases, J shed 0 bases, and the junction held 8 bases outside the gene matches. The CDR3 sequence is CASSFTGQGFSGANVLTF. CDR3 nucleotides: TGTGCCAGCTCATTCACGGGACAGGGCTTCTCTGGGGCCAACGTCCTGACTTTC.

The chain is built from TRBV28 and TRBJ2-3; D might be TRBD2 (5 bases). The CDR3 has 13 residues. V was shortened by 2 bases and J by 6 bases, with 9 bases between the two germline ends. Germline-derived CDR1 and CDR2 are MDHEN and SYDVKM. In DNA form, the CDR3 reads TGTGCCAGCAGTTTACTAGCCCGGGATACGCAGTATTTT. It codes for CASSLLARDTQYF. Based on the CDR3 plus reference TRBV28 and TRBJ2-3, the full variable domain is DVKVTQSSRYLVKRTGEKVFLECVQDMDHENMFWYRQDPGLGLRLIYFSYDVKMKEKGDIPEGYSVSREKKERFSLILESASTNQTSMYLCASSLLARDTQYFGPGTRLTVL.

Regarding this clonotype: With a much larger clone just one base away, this may be a read error. The chain employs TRBV11-3 and TRBJ2-1; perhaps TRBD1 as D (6 bases). V was cut by 0 bases and J by 12 bases, with 12 bases left in between. From germline, CDR1 is SGHNT and CDR2 YENEEA. The CDR3 has 13 residues. The CDR3 DNA follows: TGTGCCAGCAGCTTAGAATTTCACAGGGTGCAGTTCTTC. Translating it yields CASSLEFHRVQFF.

The chain joins TRBV5-1 to TRBJ1-1; 7 positions match TRBD1. J was trimmed by 2 bases and V by 3 bases; bases with no gene match: 7. CDR1 is SGHRS and CDR2 is YFSETQ in the germline V gene. The CDR3 consists of 15 residues. The CDR3 here is CASSSVTGINTEAFF. The CDR3 DNA is TGCGCCAGCAGCTCCGTGACAGGGATTAACACTGAAGCTTTCTTT.

The chain has TRBV6-1 and TRBJ2-7, with 7 nucleotides matching TRBD2. Per germline, CDR1 MNHNS and CDR2 SASEGT. V shed 6 bases and J 0 bases; nucleotides not matched to a gene: 8. The CDR3 runs to 15 residues. CDR3 in DNA: TGTGCCAGCAGGATGTGGCGGGGGAGCTCCTACGAGCAGTACTTC. Amino acids: CASRMWRGSSYEQYF.

This clonotype was detected only once. The chain joins TRBV7-9 to TRBJ1-5; 7 positions match TRBD1. Germline V gives CDR1 SEHNR, CDR2 FQNEAQ (reference sequence). The CDR3 consists of 14 residues. V lost 7 bases, J lost 2 bases, and 5 bases stayed unmatched. The CDR3, as DNA: TGTGCCAGCACCTCCGACAGGGGCAATCAGCCCCAGCATTTT. Residues: CASTSDRGNQPQHF.

Worth noting for this clonotype: Given a much more abundant clone one base away, this may be a read error. The chain has TRBV6-5 and TRBJ1-1; 7 bases are a match to TRBD1. Germline V gene lookup returns CDR1 MNHEY and CDR2 SVGAGI. The CDR3 loop spans 18 amino acids. V shed 2 bases and J 3 bases; nucleotides not matched to a gene: 15. CDR3 sequence: CASSYTNDRARMDTEAFF. As DNA, the CDR3 is TGTGCCAGCAGTTACACCAATGACAGGGCGAGGATGGACACTGAAGCTTTCTTT.

A few counts support this clonotype. The rearrangement joins TRBV29-1 to TRBJ1-1; D gene ambiguous. CDR1 is SQVTM and CDR2 is ANQGSEA in the germline V gene. Deletions cut 8 bases from V and 3 bases from J, with 13 bases between. The CDR3 is made up of 12 amino acids. Written as DNA, the CDR3 is TGCAGCTTCAAGGAGGTCTACACTGAAGCTTTCTTT. Encoded protein: CSFKEVYTEAFF.

The chain links TRBV19 to TRBJ2-7; a weak D match, TRBD1 (6 bases). The CDR3 consists of 14 residues. The germline CDR1 and CDR2 sequences are LNHDA and SQIVND (reference sequence). Deletions cut 3 bases from V and 2 bases from J, with 11 bases between. Here the CDR3 reads CASSIPGQAYEQYF. CDR3 nucleotide sequence: TGTGCCAGTAGTATCCCGGGACAAGCCTACGAGCAGTACTTC.

The chain carries TRBV7-8 and TRBJ1-6; 7 nucleotides align to TRBD1. This CDR3 contains 13 residues. J lost 9 bases, V lost 4 bases, and 3 bases had no gene match. CDR1 SGHVS and CDR2 FQNEAQ come from the germline V gene. This CDR3 reads CASSYDRASPLHF. The CDR3 coding sequence is TGTGCCAGCAGCTACGACAGGGCTTCACCCCTCCACTTT.